These T cell receptor beta chains were read from a single sample in a study of CD8+ T cells in alopecia areata. Only in-frame clones appear in the TCRdb table, and some are missing; sequencing was by immunoSEQ multiplex PCR. The sample holds over 200,000 clones; under 70% are singletons and the top ten take about 4%. The starting material was CD4+ T cells sorted from blood, obtained at week 4, from a patient treated with tofacitinib. These receptor sequences come from a human donor with alopecia areata. CDR3s include the opening cysteine and the closing phenylalanine or tryptophan. D genes are given only for firm matches. Not all rows give a size; the values are once, few, many and, for expanded clones, a class.

abundance: few
v_gene: TRBV5-1
j_gene: TRBJ2-5
d_gene: .
CDR3nt: TGCGCCAGCAGCTTAGCAGGCTGGATCCAAGAGACCCAGTACTTC
CDR3aa: CASSLAGWIQETQYF

abundance: .
v_gene: TRBV7-2
j_gene: TRBJ2-5
d_gene: .
CDR3nt: TGTGCCAGCAGCTTTAGTATTGAGACCCAGTACTTC
CDR3aa: CASSFSIETQYF

abundance: few
v_gene: TRBV20-1
j_gene: TRBJ1-2
d_gene: TRBD1
CDR3nt: TGCAGTGCTAGAGGGACAGGGATAGCCTTC
CDR3aa: CSARGTGIAF

abundance: .
v_gene: TRBV6-1
j_gene: TRBJ1-6
d_gene: .
CDR3nt: TGTGCCAGCAGTGAAGCAGGGGGAGGTTCACCCCTCCACTTT
CDR3aa: CASSEAGGGSPLHF

abundance: .
v_gene: TRBV5-6
j_gene: TRBJ2-6
d_gene: .
CDR3nt: TGTGCCAGCAGCTTGTCAGGGGCCAACGTCCTGACTTTC
CDR3aa: CASSLSGANVLTF

abundance: .
v_gene: TRBV11-1
j_gene: TRBJ2-5
d_gene: TRBD2
CDR3nt: TGTGCCAGCAGCCCAGGACTAGCGGGGTCAGAGACCCAGTACTTC
CDR3aa: CASSPGLAGSETQYF

abundance: .
v_gene: TRBV5-1
j_gene: TRBJ2-3
d_gene: TRBD2
CDR3nt: TGCGCCAGCAGTAGCGGGGGGGCTGCGGATACGCAGTATTTT
CDR3aa: CASSSGGAADTQYF

abundance: .
v_gene: TRBV7-2
j_gene: TRBJ2-5
d_gene: .
CDR3nt: TGTGCCAGCAGCTCAGGACTGAGAAAACAAGAGACCCAGTACTTC
CDR3aa: CASSSGLRKQETQYF

abundance: few
v_gene: TRBV5-1
j_gene: TRBJ2-7
d_gene: TRBD1
CDR3nt: TGCGCCAGCAGCTTGGCTGGGACAGGGCAGGGCGAGCAGTACTTC
CDR3aa: CASSLAGTGQGEQYF

abundance: .
v_gene: TRBV9
j_gene: TRBJ2-5
d_gene: .
CDR3nt: TGTGCCAGCAGCGTAGACCCAGGGAGGGAGACCCAGTACTTC
CDR3aa: CASSVDPGRETQYF

abundance: .
v_gene: TRBV11-2
j_gene: TRBJ1-1
d_gene: .
CDR3nt: TGTGCCAGCAGCTTAAGGACGGATAGAATGAACACTGAAGCTTTCTTT
CDR3aa: CASSLRTDRMNTEAFF

abundance: .
v_gene: TRBV25-1
j_gene: TRBJ1-2
d_gene: .
CDR3nt: TGTGCCAGCTTATCGGGGAGGAATGGCTACACCTTC
CDR3aa: CASLSGRNGYTF

abundance: .
v_gene: TRBV6-5
j_gene: TRBJ1-1
d_gene: TRBD1
CDR3nt: TGTGCCAGCAGCCCTCCCGGACAGGGCCGAAAAGCTTTCTTT
CDR3aa: CASSPPGQGRKAFF

abundance: .
v_gene: TRBV6-5
j_gene: TRBJ2-1
d_gene: .
CDR3nt: TGTGCCAGCAGTGTGGGGGCTGAGCAGTTCTTC
CDR3aa: CASSVGAEQFF

abundance: .
v_gene: TRBV6-5
j_gene: TRBJ2-5
d_gene: .
CDR3nt: TGTGCCAGCAGTATTGGGACTGAAGAGACCCAGTACTTC
CDR3aa: CASSIGTEETQYF

abundance: .
v_gene: TRBV6-1
j_gene: TRBJ1-3
d_gene: TRBD1
CDR3nt: TGTGCCAGCAGGGGGACAGGCTCTGGAAACACCATATATTTT
CDR3aa: CASRGTGSGNTIYF

abundance: .
v_gene: TRBV6-5
j_gene: TRBJ1-2
d_gene: .
CDR3nt: TGTGCCAGCAGTTACCGGGTCCCCGGGGATGGCTACACCTTC
CDR3aa: CASSYRVPGDGYTF

abundance: .
v_gene: TRBV6-5
j_gene: TRBJ2-2
d_gene: TRBD1
CDR3nt: TGTGCCAGCAGGAACAGGGGCACCGGGGAGCTGTTTTTT
CDR3aa: CASRNRGTGELFF

abundance: .
v_gene: TRBV30
j_gene: TRBJ1-4
d_gene: .
CDR3nt: TGTGCCTGGAGTGTTTCGGGGGGCGAAAAACTGTTTTTT
CDR3aa: CAWSVSGGEKLFF

abundance: .
v_gene: TRBV30
j_gene: TRBJ1-5
d_gene: .
CDR3nt: TGTGCCTGGAGTGTACTAGGGGATCAGCCCCAGCATTTT
CDR3aa: CAWSVLGDQPQHF